The rows below give T cell receptor beta chains drawn from one sample of a study of regulatory T cells in long-lasting Graves disease. TCRdb recomputed calls from the multiplex PCR reads with MiXCR, one row per CDR3 protein. The sample shows under 250,000 distinct CDR3 sequences, roughly 21% of them seen only once. The specimen was peripheral blood mononuclear cells (PBMCs), collected at new diagnosis, from a patient treated with antithyroid drugs. These receptors were obtained from a female donor with Graves disease. The CDR3 runs from the conserved cysteine through the conserved F or W. The D gene is left open where the match is weak. Clone size is not always given. Where it is, it says once, few, many or a class for expanded clones.

V	size	D	J	CDR3
TRBV6-5	many	NA	TRBJ2-5	CASSYTRGRQETQYF
TRBV30	many	NA	TRBJ1-5	CAWSVGNQPQHF
TRBV6-2/TRBV6-3	many	NA	TRBJ1-5	CASSYMGSNQPQHF
TRBV7-2	many	TRBD2	TRBJ2-1	CASSPGASGGAPFF
TRBV15	many	NA	TRBJ1-4	CATSRDPGAYYEKLFF
TRBV11-1	NA	TRBD1	TRBJ2-1	CASSSPRGTGGRLVNLNEQFF
TRBV4-2	NA	TRBD1	TRBJ1-5	CASSQGTGYSNQPQHF
TRBV9	many	NA	TRBJ1-3	CASSVGGAGNTIYF
TRBV20-1	many	TRBD2	NA	CSARSAGGNQETQYF
TRBV5-1	many	NA	TRBJ2-1	CASSLGEVYNEQFF
TRBV6-2/TRBV6-3	few	TRBD2	TRBJ2-1	CASSYSTSGEQFF
TRBV11-2	many	NA	TRBJ1-2	CASSLEPGQNYGYTF
TRBV5-1	NA	NA	TRBJ2-5	CASSLGGARMETQYF
TRBV7-3	many	NA	TRBJ2-3	CASSLSVWGDTQYF
TRBV12-3/TRBV12-4	many	NA	TRBJ1-5	CASTTEGQPQHF
TRBV6-1	many	NA	TRBJ2-1	CASRLDGGGGLDWNEQFF
TRBV24-1	few	TRBD1	TRBJ2-3	CAISGDRYLDTQYF
TRBV19	many	NA	TRBJ2-3	CASVSGRRTDTQYF
TRBV20-1	NA	TRBD1	TRBJ1-2	CSALAGQGGGYTF
TRBV5-1	few	TRBD2	TRBJ2-1	CASSESPQRGPGQQFF
TRBV12-3/TRBV12-4	many	NA	TRBJ2-7	CASSLDRDRYYEQYF
TRBV12-3/TRBV12-4	many	NA	TRBJ2-1	CATLNQEGQFF